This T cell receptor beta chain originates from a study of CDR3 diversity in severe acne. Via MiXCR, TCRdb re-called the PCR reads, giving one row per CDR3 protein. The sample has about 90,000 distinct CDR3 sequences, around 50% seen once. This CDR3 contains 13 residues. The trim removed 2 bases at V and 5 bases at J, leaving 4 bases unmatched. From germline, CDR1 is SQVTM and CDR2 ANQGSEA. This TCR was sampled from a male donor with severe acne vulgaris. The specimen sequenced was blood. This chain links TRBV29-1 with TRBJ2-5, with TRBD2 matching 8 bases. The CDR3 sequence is CSVETPGGETQYF. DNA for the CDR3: TGCAGCGTTGAAACGCCGGGGGGGGAGACCCAGTACTTC.